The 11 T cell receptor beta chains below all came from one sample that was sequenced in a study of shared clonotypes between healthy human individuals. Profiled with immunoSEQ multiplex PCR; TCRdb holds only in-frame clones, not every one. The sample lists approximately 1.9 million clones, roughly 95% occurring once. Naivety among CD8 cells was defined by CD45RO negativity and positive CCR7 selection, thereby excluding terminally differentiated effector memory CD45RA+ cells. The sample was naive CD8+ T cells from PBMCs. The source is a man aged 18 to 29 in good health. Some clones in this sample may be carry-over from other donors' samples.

The CDR3 sequence is CAISAPGTSGRSNTGELFF. As DNA, the CDR3 is TGTGCCATCAGTGCCCCCGGGACTAGCGGGAGGTCGAACACCGGGGAGCTGTTTTTT. V gene TRBV10-3 combines with J gene TRBJ2-2; 15 bases are shared with TRBD2. V gave up 4 bases and J gave up 0 bases; unmatched junction bases: 6. The CDR3 has 19 residues. From germline, CDR1 is ENHRY and CDR2 SYGVKD.

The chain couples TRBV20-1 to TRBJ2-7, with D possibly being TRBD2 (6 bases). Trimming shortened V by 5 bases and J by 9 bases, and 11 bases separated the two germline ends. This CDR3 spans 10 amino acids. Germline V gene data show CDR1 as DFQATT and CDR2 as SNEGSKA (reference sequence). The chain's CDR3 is CSASPGLQYF. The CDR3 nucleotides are TGCAGTGCTTCACCGGGACTGCAGTACTTC.

The CDR3 DNA reads as TGTGCCAGCAGCCTAGGAGCCCAGAATAGATTAGCGGGTCGCTCCTACAATGAGCAGTTCTTC. Protein sequence: CASSLGAQNRLAGRSYNEQFF. This chain joins TRBV27 and TRBJ2-1; the match to TRBD2 covers 7 bases. V shed 6 bases, J shed 0 bases, and the junction held 23 bases outside the gene matches. The length of the CDR3 is 21 residues. Per the germline V gene, CDR1 is MNHEY and CDR2 is SMNVEV (reference sequence).

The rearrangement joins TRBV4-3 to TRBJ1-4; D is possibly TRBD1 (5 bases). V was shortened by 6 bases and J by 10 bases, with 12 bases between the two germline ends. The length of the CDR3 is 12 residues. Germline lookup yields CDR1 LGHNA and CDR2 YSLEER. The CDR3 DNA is TGCGCCAGCAGGTCGGGGGGGGGAAAACTGTTTTTT. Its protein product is CASRSGGGKLFF.

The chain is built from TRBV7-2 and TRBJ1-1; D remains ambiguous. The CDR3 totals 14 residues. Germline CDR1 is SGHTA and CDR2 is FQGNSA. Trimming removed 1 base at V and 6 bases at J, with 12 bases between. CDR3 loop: CASSLDPGSPEAFF. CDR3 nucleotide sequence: TGTGCCAGCAGCTTAGATCCGGGTTCCCCTGAAGCTTTCTTT.

The CDR3 DNA reads TGCAGTGTTCAGTCCTACGAGCAGTACTTC. Translation gives CSVQSYEQYF. The V call is TRBV20-1, the J call TRBJ2-7; no clear D gene. The germline CDR1 and CDR2 sequences are DFQATT and SNEGSKA (reference sequence). Between the trimmed V and J ends, which lost 7 bases and 1 base, there was a span of 5 bases. CDR3 size: 10 residues.

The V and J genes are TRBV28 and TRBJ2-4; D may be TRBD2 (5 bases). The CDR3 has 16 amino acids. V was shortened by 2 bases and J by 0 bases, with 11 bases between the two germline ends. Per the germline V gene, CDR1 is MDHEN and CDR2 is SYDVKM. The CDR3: CASSLGGGLAKNIQYF. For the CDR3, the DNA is TGTGCCAGCAGTTTAGGCGGCGGGCTAGCCAAAAACATTCAGTACTTC.

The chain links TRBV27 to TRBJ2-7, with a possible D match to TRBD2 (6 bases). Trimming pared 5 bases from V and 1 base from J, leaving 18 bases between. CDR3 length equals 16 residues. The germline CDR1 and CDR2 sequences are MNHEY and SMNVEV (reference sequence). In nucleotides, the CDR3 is TGTGCCAGCAGTCCGATGAGGGATCGGGGGTCCTACGAGCAGTACTTC. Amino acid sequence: CASSPMRDRGSYEQYF.

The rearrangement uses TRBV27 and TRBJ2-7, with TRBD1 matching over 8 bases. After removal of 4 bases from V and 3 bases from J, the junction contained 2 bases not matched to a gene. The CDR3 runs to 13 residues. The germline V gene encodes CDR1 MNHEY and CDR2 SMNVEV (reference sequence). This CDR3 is CASSSTGVYEQYF. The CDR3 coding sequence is TGTGCCAGCAGTTCGACAGGGGTCTACGAGCAGTACTTC.

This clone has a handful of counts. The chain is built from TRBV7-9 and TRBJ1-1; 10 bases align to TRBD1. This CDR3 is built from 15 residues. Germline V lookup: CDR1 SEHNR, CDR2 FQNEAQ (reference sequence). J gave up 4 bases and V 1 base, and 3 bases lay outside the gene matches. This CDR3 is CASSLGDRGSTEAFF. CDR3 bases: TGTGCCAGCAGCTTAGGGGACAGGGGTTCCACTGAAGCTTTCTTT. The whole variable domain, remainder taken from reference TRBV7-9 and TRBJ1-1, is DTGVSQNPRHKITKRGQNVTFRCDPISEHNRLYWYRQTLGQGPEFLTYFQNEAQLEKSRLLSDRFSAERPKGSFSTLEIQRTEQGDSAMYLCASSLGDRGSTEAFFGQGTRLTVV.

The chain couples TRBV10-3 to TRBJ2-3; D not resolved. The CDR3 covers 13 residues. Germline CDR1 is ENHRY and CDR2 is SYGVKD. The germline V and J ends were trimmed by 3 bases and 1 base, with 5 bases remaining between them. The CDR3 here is CAISDDRTDTQYF. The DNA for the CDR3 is TGTGCCATCAGTGACGACCGCACAGATACGCAGTATTTT.